A selection of T cell receptor beta chains follows, all from one sample in a study of Ad26.COV2.S vaccination and SARS-CoV-2 variants. TCRdb's table, derived via immunoSEQ multiplex PCR, lists solely in-frame clones and lacks some. The data hold approximately 90,000 clones, with roughly 84% observed a single time. The material was peripheral blood, obtained after recovery from COVID-19. These receptor sequences come from a human donor who had recovered from COVID-19. CDR3s include the opening cysteine and the closing phenylalanine or tryptophan. Not every row has a clone size; where given, it reads once, few, many or a size class.

CATSVGASSYEQYF	TRBJ2-7	TRBV24-1	NA
CASSERTGTLTDTQYF	TRBJ2-3	TRBV9	NA
CASSLGYEQYF	TRBJ2-7	TRBV12-3/TRBV12-4	NA
CASSLESAEHEQYF	TRBJ2-7	TRBV7-8	NA
CASRQGVKETQYF	TRBJ2-5	TRBV27	NA
CASSVDDARVGVTEAFF	TRBJ1-1	TRBV9	NA
CASSVSGSSGGQETQYF	TRBJ2-5	TRBV18	NA
CASSLTFRGGETQYF	TRBJ2-5	TRBV7-3	NA
CASSEDRGSAEQYF	TRBJ2-7	TRBV6-1	NA
CSASPGLYYGYTF	TRBJ1-2	TRBV20-1	NA
CSGGRMNTEAFF	TRBJ1-1	TRBV29-1	NA
CASSQDGTGLANTGELFF	TRBJ2-2	TRBV4-3	NA
CASSRFPSRAATNEKLFF	TRBJ1-4	TRBV7-3	NA
CASSAGVYQETQYF	TRBJ2-5	TRBV2	NA
CASEFRYSNQPQHF	TRBJ1-5	TRBV19	NA
CASSQVPTRNRVNSPLHF	TRBJ1-6	TRBV3-1/TRBV3-2	once
CASSPWNSGIYEQYF	TRBJ2-7	TRBV28	once
CASSLEWGRGITEAFF	TRBJ1-1	TRBV5-1	NA
CASSDYWGGAFF	TRBJ1-1	TRBV6-1	NA
CASSIWGLDTEAFF	TRBJ1-1	TRBV19	once
CASSSTDETQYF	TRBJ2-5	TRBV18	NA
CASSFFSSTDTQYF	TRBJ2-3	TRBV5-5	NA
CSVEVVVTETSYEQYF	TRBJ2-7	TRBV29-1	few
CASGVSYNEQFF	TRBJ2-1	TRBV28	NA
CASSLFMTGDTGELFF	TRBJ2-2	TRBV5-1	NA
CATSRDLLGQNSGNTIYF	TRBJ1-3	TRBV15	NA
CASSQPGGSYEQYF	TRBJ2-7	TRBV4-2	once
CASLRDRGYTF	TRBJ1-2	TRBV19	NA
CAIRRGQGTYNEQFF	TRBJ2-1	TRBV10-3	NA
CASSAPGAGFEPSNQPQHF	TRBJ1-5	TRBV21-1	NA
CASSLEGAISNSPLHF	TRBJ1-6	TRBV27	NA
CASSQDPQGAQGYEQYF	TRBJ2-7	TRBV4-1	medium-sized
CASSFLPPGKRVTEAFF	TRBJ1-1	TRBV5-1	NA
CASSFTTGAIGIRSYEQYF	TRBJ2-7	TRBV28	NA
CASSYTGLVNEQFF	TRBJ2-1	TRBV6-5	NA
CSVEDSPLAGGPPYEQYF	TRBJ2-7	TRBV29-1	NA
CASSGQGRSYNEQFF	TRBJ2-1	TRBV7-2	few
CATSRDRSETQYF	TRBJ2-5	TRBV15	NA
CSVGPQGNEQYF	TRBJ2-7	TRBV29-1	NA
CASSLKVAANTEAFF	TRBJ1-1	TRBV28	NA
CASSRDRVHEQYF	TRBJ2-7	TRBV27	NA
CASTRIKGLNTEAFF	TRBJ1-1	TRBV13	NA
CASSHSGKSYEQYF	TRBJ2-7	TRBV7-9	NA
CASSTSSDTQYF	TRBJ2-3	TRBV6-5	NA
CASSPEGFSNLYEQYF	TRBJ2-7	TRBV18	NA
CASGRQGAYEQYF	TRBJ2-7	TRBV12-5	NA
CASSLVLAGGFNEQFF	TRBJ2-1	TRBV11-3	NA
CASSLGAGSSGNTIYF	TRBJ1-3	TRBV13	once
CASRGVWGDAEAFF	TRBJ1-1	TRBV2	NA
CASNPAGARYEQYF	TRBJ2-7	TRBV6-5	NA
CASSYPGLAGRFF	TRBJ2-1	TRBV6-5	once
CASREQGRLGAFF	TRBJ1-1	TRBV28	NA
CASSRRLMNTEAFF	TRBJ1-1	TRBV5-6	few